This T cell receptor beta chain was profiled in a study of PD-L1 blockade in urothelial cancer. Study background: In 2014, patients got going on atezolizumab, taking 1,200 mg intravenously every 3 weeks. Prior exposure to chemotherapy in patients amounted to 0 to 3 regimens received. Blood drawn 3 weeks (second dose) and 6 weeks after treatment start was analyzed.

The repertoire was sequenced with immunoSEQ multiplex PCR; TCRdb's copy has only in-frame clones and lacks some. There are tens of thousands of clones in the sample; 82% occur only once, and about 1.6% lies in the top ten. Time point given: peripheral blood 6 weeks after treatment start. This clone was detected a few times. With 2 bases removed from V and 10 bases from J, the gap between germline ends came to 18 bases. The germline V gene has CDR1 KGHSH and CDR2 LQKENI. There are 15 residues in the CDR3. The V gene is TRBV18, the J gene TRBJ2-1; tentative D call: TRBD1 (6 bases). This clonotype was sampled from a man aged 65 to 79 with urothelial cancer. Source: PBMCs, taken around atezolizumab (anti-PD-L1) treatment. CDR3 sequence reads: CASSPFSQGRVEQFF. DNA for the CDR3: TGTGCCAGCTCACCATTCTCGCAGGGGAGAGTGGAGCAGTTCTTC.